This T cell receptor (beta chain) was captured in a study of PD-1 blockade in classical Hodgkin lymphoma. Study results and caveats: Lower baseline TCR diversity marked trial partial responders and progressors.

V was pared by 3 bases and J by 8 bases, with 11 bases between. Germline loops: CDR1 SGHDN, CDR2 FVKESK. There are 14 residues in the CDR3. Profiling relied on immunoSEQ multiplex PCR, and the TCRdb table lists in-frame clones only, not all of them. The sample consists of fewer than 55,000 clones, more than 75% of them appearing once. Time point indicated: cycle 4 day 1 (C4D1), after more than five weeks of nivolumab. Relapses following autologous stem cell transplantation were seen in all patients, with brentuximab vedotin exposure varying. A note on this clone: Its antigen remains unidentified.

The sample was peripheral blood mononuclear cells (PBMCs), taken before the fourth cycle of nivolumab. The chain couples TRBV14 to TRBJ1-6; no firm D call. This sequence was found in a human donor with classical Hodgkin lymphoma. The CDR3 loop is CASSHRGRDSPLHF. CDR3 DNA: TGTGCCAGCAGCCATCGGGGTCGTGATTCACCCCTCCACTTT.